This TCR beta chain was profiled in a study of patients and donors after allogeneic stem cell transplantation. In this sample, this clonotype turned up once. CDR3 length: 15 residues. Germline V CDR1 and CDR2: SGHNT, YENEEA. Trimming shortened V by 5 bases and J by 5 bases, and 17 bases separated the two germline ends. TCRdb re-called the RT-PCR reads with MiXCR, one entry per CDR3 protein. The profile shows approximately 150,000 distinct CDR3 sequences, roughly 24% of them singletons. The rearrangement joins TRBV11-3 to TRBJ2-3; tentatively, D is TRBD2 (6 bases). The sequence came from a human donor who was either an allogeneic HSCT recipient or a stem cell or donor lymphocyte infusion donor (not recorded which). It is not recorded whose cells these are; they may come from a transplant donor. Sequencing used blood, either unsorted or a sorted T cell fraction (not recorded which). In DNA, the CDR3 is TGTGCCAGCAGCGGAGCTGCGGAGCGGGTAGATACGCAGTATTTT. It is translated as CASSGAAERVDTQYF.